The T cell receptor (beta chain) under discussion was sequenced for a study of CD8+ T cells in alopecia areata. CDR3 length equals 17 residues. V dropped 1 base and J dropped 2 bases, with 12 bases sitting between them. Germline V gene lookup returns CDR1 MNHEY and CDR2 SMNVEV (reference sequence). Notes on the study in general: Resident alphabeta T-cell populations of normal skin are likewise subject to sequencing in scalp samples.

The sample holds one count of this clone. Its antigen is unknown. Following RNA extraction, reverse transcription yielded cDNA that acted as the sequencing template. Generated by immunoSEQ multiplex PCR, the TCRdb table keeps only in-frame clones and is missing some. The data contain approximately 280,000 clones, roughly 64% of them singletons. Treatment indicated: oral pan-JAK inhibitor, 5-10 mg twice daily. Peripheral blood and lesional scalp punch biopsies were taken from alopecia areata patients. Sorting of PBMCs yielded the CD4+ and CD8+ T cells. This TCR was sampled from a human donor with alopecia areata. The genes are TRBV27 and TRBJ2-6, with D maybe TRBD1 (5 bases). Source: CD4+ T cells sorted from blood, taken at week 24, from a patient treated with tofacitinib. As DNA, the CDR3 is TGTGCCAGCAGTTTATTGCAGGGTGGTACTGGGGCCAACGTCCTGACTTTC. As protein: CASSLLQGGTGANVLTF. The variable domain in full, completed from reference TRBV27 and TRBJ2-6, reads EAQVTQNPRYLITVTGKKLTVTCSQNMNHEYMSWYRQDPGLGLRQIYYSMNVEVTDKGDVPEGYKVSRKEKRNFPLILESPSPNQTSLYFCASSLLQGGTGANVLTFGAGSRLTVL.